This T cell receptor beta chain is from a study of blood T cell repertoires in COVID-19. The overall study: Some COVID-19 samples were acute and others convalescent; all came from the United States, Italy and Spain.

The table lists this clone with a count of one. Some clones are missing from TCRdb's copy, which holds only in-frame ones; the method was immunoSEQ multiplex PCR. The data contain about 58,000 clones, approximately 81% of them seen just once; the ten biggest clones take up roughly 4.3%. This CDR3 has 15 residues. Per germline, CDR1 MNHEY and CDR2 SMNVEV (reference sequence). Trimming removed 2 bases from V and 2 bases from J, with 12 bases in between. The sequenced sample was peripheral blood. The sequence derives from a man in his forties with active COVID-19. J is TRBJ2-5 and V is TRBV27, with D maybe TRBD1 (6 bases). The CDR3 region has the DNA TGTGCCAGCAGTTTACAGGGGATGGGACAAGAGACCCAGTACTTC. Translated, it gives CASSLQGMGQETQYF.